The clone carrying this T cell receptor beta chain was detected many times. What it recognizes is unknown. Germline CDR1 and CDR2: KGHSH and LQKENI. After removal of 3 bases from V and 4 bases from J, the junction contained 6 bases not matched to a gene. The CDR3 runs to 16 residues. Amplified TCR beta CDR3 regions derived from RNA transcripts. Initially, a first-round RT-PCR of the TCR CDR3 employed the HTBI primer set. MiXCR, run by TCRdb on the multiplex PCR reads, gives a single entry per CDR3 protein. The table has 350,000 to 450,000 distinct CDR3 sequences, about 18% seen once. This record belongs to a study of T cells in Graves' hyperthyroidism and ophthalmopathy. Study-wide results and limits: Among clonotypes expanded in thyroid above 0.001, most were also found in blood. Separation of ophthalmopathy from stable hyperthyroidism was achieved by a 13 V-J model.

It was at first hyperthyroidism diagnosis, before any ophthalmopathy symptoms, that the blood sample was taken. PBMCs were collected from an approximately 9 ml volume of fresh peripheral blood. V is TRBV18 and J is TRBJ2-2; 9 nucleotides line up with TRBD1. This clonotype originated in a woman aged 30 to 39 with Graves' hyperthyroidism that later progressed to Graves' ophthalmopathy. The specimen sequenced was blood. The CDR3 nucleotides are TGTGCCAGCTCACCGAGCGGGACAGGGACCACCGGGGAGCTGTTTTTT. It translates to CASSPSGTGTTGELFF. The variable domain in full, with the rest retrieved from reference TRBV18 and TRBJ2-2, is NAGVMQNPRHLVRRRGQEARLRCSPMKGHSHVYWYRQLPEEGLKFMVYLQKENIIDESGMPKERFSAEFPKEGPSILRIQQVVRGDSAAYFCASSPSGTGTTGELFFGEGSRLTVL.